This T cell receptor beta chain was profiled in a study of shared clonotypes between healthy human individuals. General observations from the study: Limited genetic and exposure-history diversity came from having few donors. Naive CD4 clonotype sharing across several donors was 5% to 6%.

As for this clone: Its antigen is unknown.

Germline V lookup: CDR1 MNHNY, CDR2 SVGAGI (reference sequence). The CDR3 contains 15 residues. The V gene lost 2 bases and the J gene lost 5 bases, with 15 bases spanning the gap. Produced via immunoSEQ multiplex PCR; TCRdb's table is partial and in-frame only. This table has roughly 2.5 million clones, around nine tenths appearing once. Specimen: naive CD4+ T cells sorted from blood. This sample's subset: CD45RA+ positively selected. This clonotype was sampled from a man between 18 and 29 years old in good health. The chain combines TRBV6-6 with TRBJ2-5; possibly TRBD2 for D (7 bases). The CDR3 DNA reads TGTGCCAGCAGTTACGGGGGACACGGGAGGGAGACCCAGTACTTC. This codes for CASSYGGHGRETQYF.